The present T cell receptor (beta chain) was sequenced within a study of tumor-infiltrating lymphocytes in primary liver carcinoma. Study-level findings and limits: Lesser overlap characterized tumor-adjacent and tumor-blood pairs relative to tumor region pairs.

This clonotype was recorded once. Antigen unknown. Unsorted bulk tissue of about 20-30 mg yielded co-extracted RNA and DNA. Total RNA (roughly 550 ng) served as template for TCR beta cDNA synthesis primed by a constant-region primer. Employing slightly modified ARM-PCR, three nested multiplex PCR rounds were run, and these gave rise to the TCR beta libraries. TCRdb analysed the multiplex PCR reads with MiXCR anew, one entry per CDR3 protein. The sample holds around 47,000 distinct CDR3 sequences, about three quarters seen once. The sample consisted of liver tumor tissue from sampling region 2. Subset meaning: tumor region T2, inferior pole. The TCR comes from a man in his forties or fifties with primary liver carcinoma and hepatitis B virus infection.

The CDR3 DNA sequence: TGTGCCAGCAGCACAGACAGGGGGCGCCACGGGGAGCTGTTTTTT. Translation: CASSTDRGRHGELFF. The chain employs TRBV12-3 or TRBV12-4 and TRBJ2-2; 10 bases line up with TRBD1. After removal of 6 bases from V and 7 bases from J, the junction contained 8 bases not matched to a gene. This CDR3 contains 15 residues.